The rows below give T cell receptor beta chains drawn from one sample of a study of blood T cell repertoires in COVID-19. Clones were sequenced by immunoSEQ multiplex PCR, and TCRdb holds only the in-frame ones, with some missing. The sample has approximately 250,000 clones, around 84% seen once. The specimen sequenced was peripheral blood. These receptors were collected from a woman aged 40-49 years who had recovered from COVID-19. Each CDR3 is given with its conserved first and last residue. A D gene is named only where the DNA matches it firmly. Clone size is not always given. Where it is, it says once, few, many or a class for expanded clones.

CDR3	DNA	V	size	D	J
CASSARDRVEQYF	TGTGCCAGCAGTGCTAGAGACAGGGTCGAGCAGTACTTC	TRBV27	once	TRBD1	TRBJ2-7
CASSFSVQETQYF	TGTGCCAGCAGTTTCAGCGTCCAAGAGACCCAGTACTTC	TRBV27	once	.	TRBJ2-5
CTSSYSGGINTGELFF	TGTACCAGCAGCTATAGCGGGGGTATAAACACCGGGGAGCTGTTTTTT	TRBV7-3	.	TRBD2	TRBJ2-2
CASSLGTGGSDEQYF	TGTGCCAGCTCACTAGGGACAGGGGGCTCGGACGAGCAGTACTTC	TRBV18	.	TRBD1	TRBJ2-7
CASRPGPAGEQFF	TGTGCCAGCAGACCTGGTCCCGCAGGGGAGCAGTTCTTC	TRBV6-5	.	.	TRBJ2-1
CASSPDRGTPLHF	TGTGCCAGCAGCCCAGACAGGGGGACACCCCTCCACTTT	TRBV7-3	.	TRBD1	TRBJ1-6
CASTTGGVPRTEAFF	TGTGCCAGCACCACGGGGGGGGTACCCCGCACTGAAGCTTTCTTT	TRBV7-2	few	.	TRBJ1-1
CSASRRQIQETQYF	TGCAGTGCTAGTCGTCGACAGATCCAAGAGACCCAGTACTTC	TRBV20-1	once	.	TRBJ2-5
CASSFIPPPGDTQYF	TGTGCCAGCAGCTTCATCCCACCGCCCGGAGATACGCAGTATTTT	TRBV7-2	.	.	TRBJ2-3
CASSLARGHPSAHNYGYTF	TGTGCCAGCAGCTTAGCGCGTGGACATCCCAGTGCTCATAACTATGGCTACACCTTC	TRBV7-9	.	.	TRBJ1-2
CASSPGSLAKNIQYF	TGTGCCAGCAGTCCCGGGTCTCTAGCCAAAAACATTCAGTACTTC	TRBV28	.	.	TRBJ2-4
CASSPDKVKAFF	TGTGCCAGCAGCCCGGACAAAGTGAAAGCTTTCTTT	TRBV14	.	.	TRBJ1-1
CASSPSGGGAPETQYF	TGCGCCAGCAGCCCGTCCGGCGGGGGGGCCCCAGAGACCCAGTACTTC	TRBV5-1	.	TRBD2	TRBJ2-5
CASSLIGLGRWSPNYGYTF	TGTGCCAGCAGCTTAATTGGGCTGGGCAGGTGGTCCCCTAACTATGGCTACACCTTC	TRBV7-9	.	.	TRBJ1-2
CASSPKGTTDYEQYF	TGTGCCAGCAGCCCTAAGGGGACTACCGACTACGAGCAGTACTTC	TRBV7-9	.	TRBD2	TRBJ2-7
CARGSRDEQFF	TGTGCCAGAGGGAGTAGGGATGAGCAGTTCTTC	TRBV2	.	.	TRBJ2-1
CASSYTLAGGNEQYF	TGTGCCAGCAGTTACACACTAGCGGGGGGAAACGAGCAGTACTTC	TRBV6-6	.	TRBD2	TRBJ2-7
CASSLSPQGMNTEAFF	TGTGCCAGCAGCTTGTCCCCACAGGGGATGAACACTGAAGCTTTCTTT	TRBV5-4	.	TRBD1	TRBJ1-1
CASSFRTGGEQYF	TGTGCCAGCAGTTTCCGGACAGGAGGGGAGCAGTACTTC	TRBV12-3/TRBV12-4	.	.	TRBJ2-7
CASSRRTSGSQETQYF	TGTGCCAGCAGTAGACGGACTAGCGGCTCCCAAGAGACCCAGTACTTC	TRBV2	.	TRBD2	TRBJ2-5
CASSEQATSGGASGELFF	TGTGCCAGCAGTGAACAAGCTACTAGCGGGGGGGCGAGCGGGGAGCTGTTTTTT	TRBV6-1	.	TRBD2	TRBJ2-2
CASSTRRYEQYF	TGTGCCAGTAGTACGCGGCGCTACGAGCAGTACTTC	TRBV19	.	.	TRBJ2-7
CASSSYRGYEQYF	TGCGCCAGCAGCTCCTACAGGGGCTACGAGCAGTACTTC	TRBV5-1	few	TRBD1	TRBJ2-7
CASRITGGSEAFF	TGTGCCAGCAGAATCACAGGGGGATCTGAAGCTTTCTTT	TRBV28	.	TRBD1	TRBJ1-1
CASSLTGVPNYGYTF	TGTGCCAGCAGCCTTACAGGGGTCCCTAACTATGGCTACACCTTC	TRBV7-8	.	TRBD1	TRBJ1-2
CASSSDSRNEAFF	TGTGCCAGCAGCTCGGACAGTCGGAATGAAGCTTTCTTT	TRBV11-3	.	.	TRBJ1-1
CASIGTRGRRTPLHF	TGTGCCAGCATCGGAACAAGGGGGCGTCGTACACCCCTCCACTTT	TRBV6-5	.	TRBD1	TRBJ1-6
CSARGPKELFF	TGCAGTGCTAGAGGGCCGAAAGAGCTGTTTTTT	TRBV20-1	.	.	TRBJ2-2
CASRKQVERTDTQYF	TGTGCCAGCAGAAAACAGGTGGAGAGGACAGATACGCAGTATTTT	TRBV6-5	.	.	TRBJ2-3
CASSYKGAGNEQFF	TGTGCCAGCAGTTACAAGGGGGCTGGCAATGAGCAGTTCTTC	TRBV6-5	.	TRBD1	TRBJ2-1
CASSFPGSSGNTIYF	TGTGCCAGCAGTTTCCCAGGATCCTCTGGAAACACCATATATTTT	TRBV28	once	.	TRBJ1-3
CASSQLLLTDTNYGYTF	TGTGCCAGCAGCCAATTATTGTTGACGGACACTAACTATGGCTACACCTTC	TRBV28	.	.	TRBJ1-2
CASSKDSTNEKLFF	TGCGCCAGCAGCAAGGACTCCACCAATGAAAAACTGTTTTTT	TRBV5-1	.	.	TRBJ1-4
CASSMGLTSGEETQYF	TGTGCCAGCAGCATGGGCTTGACTAGCGGGGAGGAGACCCAGTACTTC	TRBV7-9	.	TRBD2	TRBJ2-5
CASGTGGREQYF	TGTGCCAGCGGGACAGGGGGTCGCGAGCAGTACTTC	TRBV28	.	TRBD1	TRBJ2-7
CASSHMQGNRYGYTF	TGCGCCAGCAGCCACATGCAGGGAAACCGCTATGGCTACACCTTC	TRBV4-1	.	.	TRBJ1-2
CASTEGGDQPQHF	TGTGCCAGTACGGAGGGAGGAGATCAGCCCCAGCATTTT	TRBV19	.	.	TRBJ1-5
CASNTGAGNTGELFF	TGTGCCAGCAACACTGGGGCTGGGAACACCGGGGAGCTGTTTTTT	TRBV6-5	.	.	TRBJ2-2
CAISDNRGDNEQFF	TGTGCCATCAGTGACAACAGGGGTGACAATGAGCAGTTCTTC	TRBV10-3	.	TRBD1	TRBJ2-1
CASSLDSGEQYF	TGTGCCAGCAGCTTGGATTCGGGGGAGCAGTACTTC	TRBV5-4	.	.	TRBJ2-7
CASSARTGGNNSPLHF	TGTGCCAGCAGCGCGAGGACAGGGGGAAATAATTCACCCCTCCACTTT	TRBV7-9	.	TRBD1	TRBJ1-6
CASLIAGAPYNEQFF	TGTGCCTCCCTTATAGCGGGGGCCCCCTACAATGAGCAGTTCTTC	TRBV11-3	.	TRBD2	TRBJ2-1
CASRTQGDSNQPQHF	TGTGCCAGCAGAACCCAGGGGGATAGCAATCAGCCCCAGCATTTT	TRBV28	many	TRBD1	TRBJ1-5
CASSPTHRDVGAFF	TGTGCCAGCAGTCCGACACACAGGGACGTAGGAGCTTTCTTT	TRBV28	few	.	TRBJ1-1
CASRQNQETQYF	TGTGCCAGCAGGCAGAACCAAGAGACCCAGTACTTC	TRBV6-1	.	.	TRBJ2-5
CAIWGGTGQTGELFF	TGTGCCATCTGGGGCGGGACAGGGCAGACCGGGGAGCTGTTTTTT	TRBV10-3	.	TRBD1	TRBJ2-2
CASSRDRGWDEQYF	TGTGCCAGCAGTCGGGACAGGGGGTGGGACGAGCAGTACTTC	TRBV28	.	TRBD1	TRBJ2-7
CATSTGNGAEAFF	TGTGCCACCTCGACAGGGAATGGCGCTGAAGCTTTCTTT	TRBV10-3	.	TRBD1	TRBJ1-1
CASSLVSSGRPNTGELFF	TGTGCCAGCAGCTTAGTGTCGAGCGGGCGGCCGAACACCGGGGAGCTGTTTTTT	TRBV7-6	few	.	TRBJ2-2
CASKPGQGYNEQFF	TGTGCCAGCAAACCGGGACAGGGCTACAATGAGCAGTTCTTC	TRBV6-5	.	TRBD1	TRBJ2-1
CASSPEQHYGYTF	TGTGCCAGCAGCCCGGAACAGCACTATGGCTACACCTTC	TRBV3-1/TRBV3-2	.	.	TRBJ1-2